This T cell receptor (beta chain) was captured by sequencing in a study of cytomegalovirus exposure and HLA in healthy donors. CDR1 and CDR2 from the germline V gene are MNHNY and SVGAGI (reference sequence). The CDR3 totals 12 residues. The V and J ends lost 6 bases and 1 base respectively, with 6 bases between them. With 60 Vbeta and 13 Jbeta primers, the PCR was carried out. Sequencing used immunoSEQ multiplex PCR; TCRdb keeps in-frame clones, though not all of them. The table includes around 93,000 clones, roughly 60% detected once. This chain joins TRBV6-6 and TRBJ1-1, with D hard to call. The clonotype originates from a boy aged 5-17 years in good health and CMV-seropositive. Sequences were obtained from PBMCs. The CDR3: CASSESNTEAFF. As DNA, the CDR3 is TGTGCCAGCAGCGAGTCGAACACTGAAGCTTTCTTT.